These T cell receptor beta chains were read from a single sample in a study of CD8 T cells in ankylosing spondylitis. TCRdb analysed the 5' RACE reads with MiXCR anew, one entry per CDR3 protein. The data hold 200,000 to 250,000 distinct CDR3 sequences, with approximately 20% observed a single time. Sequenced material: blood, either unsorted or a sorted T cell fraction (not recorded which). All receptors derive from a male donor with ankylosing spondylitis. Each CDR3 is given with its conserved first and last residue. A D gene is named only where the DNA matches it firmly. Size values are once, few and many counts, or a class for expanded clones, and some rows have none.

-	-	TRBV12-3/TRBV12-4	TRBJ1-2	CASTTLGHGYTF	TGTGCCAGCACCACGCTGGGGCATGGCTACACCTTC
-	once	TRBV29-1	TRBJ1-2	CSVVGDGTVGYTF	TGCAGCGTTGTCGGGGATGGGACGGTTGGCTACACCTTC
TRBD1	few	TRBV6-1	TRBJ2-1	CASSTGQGASNEQFF	TGTGCCAGCAGTACGGGACAGGGGGCGAGCAATGAGCAGTTCTTC
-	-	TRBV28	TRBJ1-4	CASSLRWGHGEKLFF	TGTGCCAGCAGTTTAAGATGGGGACATGGTGAAAAACTGTTTTTT
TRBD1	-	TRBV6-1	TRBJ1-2	CASSEGQGPFYGYTF	TGTGCCAGCAGTGAGGGACAGGGGCCCTTCTATGGCTACACCTTC
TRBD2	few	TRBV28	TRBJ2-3	CASRPISGSEVDTQYF	TGTGCCAGCAGACCCATTAGCGGGTCAGAGGTAGATACGCAGTATTTT
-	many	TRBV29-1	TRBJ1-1	CSVEVDSEAFF	TGCAGCGTTGAGGTTGACAGTGAAGCTTTCTTT
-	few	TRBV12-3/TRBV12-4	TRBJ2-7	CASSYGVGSYEQYF	TGTGCCAGCAGTTACGGGGTTGGCTCCTACGAGCAGTACTTC
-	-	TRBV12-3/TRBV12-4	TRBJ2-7	CASSELRPSHEQYF	TGTGCCAGCAGTGAACTTCGCCCCAGCCACGAGCAGTACTTC
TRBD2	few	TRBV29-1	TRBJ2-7	CSVRIAGDYYEQYF	TGCAGCGTCAGAATAGCGGGAGATTACTACGAGCAGTACTTC
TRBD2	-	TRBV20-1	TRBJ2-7	CSAREGLAASYEQYF	TGCAGTGCTAGAGAGGGACTAGCGGCCTCCTACGAGCAGTACTTC
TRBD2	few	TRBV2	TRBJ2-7	CASSEGVAGTYEQYF	TGTGCCAGCAGTGAAGGGGTAGCGGGGACCTACGAGCAGTACTTC
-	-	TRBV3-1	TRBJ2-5	CASSQEIGRTGETQYF	TGTGCCAGCAGCCAAGAAATAGGCCGAACAGGGGAGACCCAGTACTTC
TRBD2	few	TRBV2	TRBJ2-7	CASSDMGLAGYEQYF	TGTGCCAGCAGTGATATGGGACTAGCGGGGTACGAGCAGTACTTC
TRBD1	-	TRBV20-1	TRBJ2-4	CSARLWDRVKVAKNIQYF	TGCAGTGCTAGGCTGTGGGACAGGGTTAAGGTGGCCAAAAACATTCAGTACTTC